The 21 T cell receptor beta chains reported below all come from one sample, sequenced in a study of blood T cell repertoires in COVID-19. Data came from immunoSEQ multiplex PCR; TCRdb stores just in-frame clones and leaves some out. Among 200,000 to 250,000 clones, 80% to 85% were seen once, and the ten largest hold about 10%. Specimen: peripheral blood. The source of these receptors is a woman older than 75 with COVID-19, enrolled during active disease.

J is TRBJ1-6 and V is TRBV4-1, with D unclear. The CDR3 has 15 amino acids. Germline assignment: CDR1 MGHRA and CDR2 YSYEKL. With 1 base removed from V and 6 bases from J, the gap between germline ends came to 10 bases. Here the CDR3 DNA reads TGCGCCAGCAGCCAAGGAAGAGCTATTAATTCACCCCTCCACTTT. Encoded protein: CASSQGRAINSPLHF.

This chain uses TRBV5-1 with TRBJ2-3; a possible D gene is TRBD1 (6 bases). Per germline, CDR1 SGHRS and CDR2 YFSETQ. Trimming shortened V by 6 bases and J by 0 bases, and 17 bases separated the two germline ends. The CDR3 length is 16 residues. The CDR3 DNA sequence: TGCGCCAGCATTTCAGGGGCCTCCTCTAGCACAGATACGCAGTATTTT. Its protein product is CASISGASSSTDTQYF.

This clone was counted a single time. The chain has TRBV19 and TRBJ1-5, with 8 bases aligning to TRBD1. The trim removed 1 base at V and 2 bases at J, leaving 4 bases unmatched. Germline CDR1 LNHDA, CDR2 SQIVND (reference sequence). CDR3 size: 16 residues. In DNA form, the CDR3 reads TGTGCCAGTAGTATAGGGGACAGGCTGGGCAATCAGCCCCAGCATTTT. Protein product: CASSIGDRLGNQPQHF.

V usage is TRBV19 and J usage is TRBJ1-2; D remains unclear. CDR3 length: 14 residues. Per the germline V gene, CDR1 is LNHDA and CDR2 is SQIVND (reference sequence). The V gene lost 5 bases and the J gene lost 0 bases, with 10 bases spanning the gap. The DNA for the CDR3 is TGTGCCAGTAGTCCCCAGGCAGCTAACTATGGCTACACCTTC. Protein product: CASSPQAANYGYTF.

V is TRBV4-3 and J is TRBJ2-1; D possibly corresponds to TRBD2 (5 bases). Germline V gives CDR1 LGHNA, CDR2 YSLEER. Between the trimmed V and J ends, which lost 0 bases and 10 bases, there was a span of 13 bases. The CDR3 is 14 amino acids. CDR3: CASSQDFGVSEQFF. CDR3 nucleotides: TGCGCCAGCAGCCAAGATTTCGGGGTGAGCGAGCAGTTCTTC.

This clone was observed once. The chain has TRBV7-2 and TRBJ1-2; maybe TRBD1 (5 bases). Germline lookup yields CDR1 SGHTA and CDR2 FQGNSA. The CDR3 spans 13 residues. Trimming took off 5 bases at V and 0 bases at J, with 7 bases between the two ends. As DNA, the CDR3 is TGTGCCAGCAGCCAACAGGCTAACTATGGCTACACCTTC. Translating it yields CASSQQANYGYTF.

The table lists this clone with a count of one. The chain couples TRBV28 to TRBJ1-3; 8 bases are a match to TRBD1. J was trimmed by 0 bases and V by 3 bases; bases with no gene match: 4. Per germline, CDR1 MDHEN and CDR2 SYDVKM. This CDR3 region has 16 residues. CDR3 amino acids: CASSLTGEYSGNTIYF. The CDR3 DNA reads TGTGCCAGCAGTTTGACAGGGGAATACTCTGGAAACACCATATATTTT.

This chain links TRBV24-1 with TRBJ2-1; TRBD1 aligns across 10 bases. Germline CDR1 is KGHDR and CDR2 is SFDVKD. Trimming took 5 bases from V and 5 from J; bases not matched to a gene: 2. The CDR3 spans 14 residues. The CDR3 reads CATSGTGGNNEQFF. In nucleotides, the CDR3 is TGTGCCACCAGTGGGACAGGGGGTAACAATGAGCAGTTCTTC.

J is TRBJ2-7 and V is TRBV14, with D perhaps TRBD2 (5 bases). V was cut by 3 bases and J by 6 bases, with 12 bases left in between. The CDR3 consists of 13 residues. Germline V gene data show CDR1 as SGHDN and CDR2 as FVKESK. CDR3: CASSQVRGGEQYV. The CDR3 DNA reads TGTGCCAGCAGCCAGGTACGGGGTGGCGAGCAGTACGTC.

DNA for the CDR3: TGTGCCAGCAGCCATGAGGTGATGGGAGATACGCAGTATTTT. Protein sequence: CASSHEVMGDTQYF. The chain is built from TRBV4-2 and TRBJ2-3; D is unclear. The CDR3 is made up of 14 amino acids. V lost 3 bases and J 5 bases, leaving 12 bases between the germline ends. CDR1 LGHNA and CDR2 YNFKEQ come from the germline V gene.

The chain uses TRBV18 and TRBJ1-1; D uncertain. Germline lookup yields CDR1 KGHSH and CDR2 LQKENI. The CDR3 covers 13 residues. V was clipped by 1 base and J by 3 bases, with 6 bases between them. This CDR3 reads CASSPQEYTEAFF. Here the CDR3 DNA reads TGTGCCAGCTCACCACAGGAGTACACTGAAGCTTTCTTT.

The J gene is TRBJ1-2, the V gene TRBV6-2 or TRBV6-3; D possibly corresponds to TRBD1 (6 bases). This CDR3 is built from 12 residues. V lost 5 bases and J 6 bases, leaving 10 bases between the germline ends. CDR1 and CDR2 from the germline V gene are MNHEY and SVGEGT. This CDR3 reads CASSRTGNGYTF. The CDR3 DNA is TGTGCCAGCAGTCGAACAGGGAATGGCTACACCTTC.

Only one count was recorded for this clone. The rearrangement links TRBV6-5 to TRBJ2-7; 8 nucleotides match TRBD1. V was clipped by 8 bases and J by 3 bases; unmatched bases: 6. This CDR3 comprises 13 residues. Germline loops: CDR1 MNHEY, CDR2 SVGAGI. This chain's CDR3 is CASARGQGYEQYV. As DNA, the CDR3 is TGTGCCAGCGCGCGCGGACAGGGCTACGAGCAGTACGTC.

The table lists this clone with a few counts. The chain is built from TRBV19 and TRBJ1-6; the match to TRBD1 covers 7 bases. The CDR3 has 16 amino acids. The germline CDR1 and CDR2 sequences are LNHDA and SQIVND (reference sequence). The V gene end was trimmed by 0 bases and the J gene end by 7 bases; junction bases not matched to a gene: 6. The CDR3 DNA reads as TGTGCCAGTAGTATAGACAGGGGACAGTTAAATTCACCCCTCCACTTT. This codes for CASSIDRGQLNSPLHF.

The J gene is TRBJ1-2, the V gene TRBV7-2; no clear D. Looked up from germline, CDR1 is SGHTA and CDR2 is FQGNSA. The CDR3 is 13 amino acids. The V and J ends lost 2 bases and 5 bases respectively, with 9 bases between them. CDR3 DNA: TGTGCCAGCAGCTTACGGGTCGGGTATGGCTACACCTTC. Translated, it gives CASSLRVGYGYTF.

The J gene is TRBJ2-7, the V gene TRBV12-3 or TRBV12-4; no clear D gene. The CDR3 consists of 12 residues. V lost 1 base, J lost 6 bases, and 7 bases lay in between. The CDR3 region has the DNA TGTGCCAGCAGTTTAGTTGCGTCCGAGCAGTACTTC. It encodes CASSLVASEQYF.

J is TRBJ2-5 and V is TRBV5-4; a possible D gene is TRBD1 (6 bases). The V gene lost 2 bases and the J gene lost 1 base, with 12 bases spanning the gap. This CDR3 has 15 amino acids. Germline loops: CDR1 SGHNT, CDR2 YYREEE (reference sequence). CDR3 in amino acids: CASSLPTGRQETQYF. CDR3 in DNA: TGTGCCAGCAGCTTACCAACAGGGCGCCAAGAGACCCAGTACTTC.

With respect to this clone: Within the sample, other DNA sequences also encode this same CDR3. This sequence joins TRBV19 and TRBJ2-7, with 8 bases that match TRBD1. The germline V gene has CDR1 LNHDA and CDR2 SQIVND (reference sequence). With 9 bases clipped from V and 2 bases from J, the junction kept 15 bases outside the gene matches. The CDR3 has 16 residues. CDR3 sequence: CASRQQPGTGTYEQYF. The CDR3 DNA is TGTGCCAGCCGCCAGCAGCCCGGGACAGGAACCTACGAGCAGTACTTC.

V gene TRBV30 combines with J gene TRBJ2-3; 7 nucleotides line up with TRBD2. Germline V gene sequence: CDR1 GTSNPN, CDR2 SVGIG (reference sequence). The CDR3 has 15 amino acids. The V and J ends lost 2 bases and 0 bases, in that order; junction bases with no gene match: 5. Here the CDR3 reads CAWSLGGVSTDTQYF. The CDR3 DNA reads as TGTGCCTGGAGTCTTGGGGGGGTTAGCACAGATACGCAGTATTTT.

This chain joins TRBV5-6 and TRBJ1-2; 9 bases line up with TRBD1. V lost 4 bases and J lost 2; bases outside the gene matches: 15. This CDR3 has 18 residues. CDR1 is SGHDT and CDR2 is YYEEEE in the germline V gene. CDR3 sequence reads: CASSHPVGTGSGNYGYTF. The CDR3 nucleotides are TGTGCCAGCAGCCACCCGGTGGGGACAGGGTCTGGAAACTATGGCTACACCTTC.

V and J are TRBV6-5 and TRBJ1-5; D perhaps matches TRBD1 (5 bases). This CDR3 spans 13 amino acids. The V and J ends lost 8 bases and 3 bases respectively, with 11 bases between them. The germline CDR1 and CDR2 sequences are MNHEY and SVGAGI. The CDR3 bases are TGTGCCAGCCTTAGGGGATACAATCAGCCCCAGCATTTT. Protein: CASLRGYNQPQHF.